This entry lists 30 T cell receptor beta chains sequenced from one sample in a study of blood T cells in healthy people across ages. A second about 6 to 11 cycle PCR used barcoded and J-beta primers. TCRdb re-called the 5' RACE reads through MiXCR, storing one row per CDR3 protein. The sample has about 1.7 million distinct CDR3 sequences, approximately 28% seen once. Material: blood. The receptors shown here come from a young woman in good health.

The chain joins TRBV29-1 to TRBJ2-3; TRBD2 agrees at 9 bases. V was clipped by 7 bases and J by 6 bases; unmatched bases: 11. Germline V gives CDR1 SQVTM, CDR2 ANQGSEA. CDR3 length: 14 amino acids. Here the CDR3 DNA reads TGCAGCGGGGGGGCGACTAGCGGAGGGGATACGCAGTATTTT. Its protein product is CSGGATSGGDTQYF.

V gene TRBV28 combines with J gene TRBJ2-7, with TRBD2 identical over 8 bases. The CDR3 consists of 15 residues. V gave up 5 bases and J gave up 0 bases; unmatched junction bases: 6. Germline lookup yields CDR1 MDHEN and CDR2 SYDVKM. The CDR3 DNA sequence: TGTGCCAGCAGTCCCCAGCGGGGGCCCTCCTACGAGCAGTACTTC. Translating gives CASSPQRGPSYEQYF.

This chain uses TRBV7-3 with TRBJ2-3; TRBD2 matches 7 bases. CDR1 is SGHTA and CDR2 is FQGTGA in the germline V gene. Trimming took 3 bases from V and 6 from J; bases not matched to a gene: 6. This CDR3 is built from 14 residues. CDR3: CASSLGSLADTQYF. The CDR3 coding sequence is TGTGCCAGCAGCTTGGGGTCACTAGCGGATACGCAGTATTTT. The full variable domain, with the rest looked up from reference TRBV7-3 and TRBJ2-3, is GAGVSQTPSNKVTEKGKYVELRCDPISGHTALYWYRQSLGQGPEFLIYFQGTGAADDSGLPNDRFFAVRPEGSVSTLKIQRTERGDSAVYLCASSLGSLADTQYFGPGTRLTVL.

This chain links TRBV14 with TRBJ1-1; D not resolved. This CDR3 contains 14 residues. Germline CDR1 is SGHDN and CDR2 is FVKESK. Trimming took off 0 bases at V and 3 bases at J, with 8 bases between the two ends. CDR3 sequence: CASSQDRWDTEAFF. CDR3 DNA: TGTGCCAGCAGCCAAGATCGGTGGGACACTGAAGCTTTCTTT.

This clonotype was picked up many times. The chain combines TRBV7-2 with TRBJ2-1, with D possibly being TRBD2 (5 bases). CDR1 and CDR2 (germline): SGHTA, FQGNSA. V lost 8 bases to trimming and J lost 2 bases, with 19 bases between them. CDR3 length equals 16 residues. The CDR3 DNA follows: TGTGCCAGCGGCATAAAAAGCGGAAAGGCCTACAATGAGCAGTTCTTC. This gives the protein CASGIKSGKAYNEQFF.

The chain joins TRBV6-2 or TRBV6-3 to TRBJ2-1; 9 nucleotides align to TRBD2. The CDR3 is 15 amino acids. Unmatched junction bases numbered 6, after V lost 0 bases and J lost 9 bases. Per germline, CDR1 MNHEY and CDR2 SVGEGT. CDR3 sequence (DNA): TGTGCCAGCAGTTACTCCGGGACTAGCTCTGGTGAGCAGTTCTTC. Its protein is CASSYSGTSSGEQFF.

This clonotype was recorded a few times. The J gene is TRBJ1-2, the V gene TRBV28; no firm D call. V lost 3 bases, J lost 6 bases, and 11 bases lay in between. CDR1 and CDR2 from the germline V gene are MDHEN and SYDVKM. The CDR3 covers 13 residues. As DNA, the CDR3 is TGTGCCAGCAGTTTGCCAACACCGAATGGCTACACCTTC. Its translation is CASSLPTPNGYTF.

This clonotype appeared a few times. The rearrangement joins TRBV6-2 or TRBV6-3 to TRBJ2-1; unclear D gene. Looked up from germline, CDR1 is MNHEY and CDR2 is SVGEGT. The CDR3 sequence is 12 residues long. Trimming took off 5 bases at V and 8 bases at J, with 10 bases between the two ends. This chain's CDR3 is CASSIPQHEQFF. Here the CDR3 DNA reads TGTGCCAGCAGTATCCCACAACATGAGCAGTTCTTC.

The chain employs TRBV12-3 or TRBV12-4 and TRBJ2-3, with TRBD2 matching 11 bases. The CDR3 sequence is 17 residues long. V dropped 9 bases and J dropped 0; count of bases not matched to a gene: 11. The CDR3 bases are TGTGCCAGTCGAAGGCCTAGCGGGGGGTATAGCACAGATACGCAGTATTTT. Translated: CASRRPSGGYSTDTQYF.

This clonotype has a handful of counts. This chain links TRBV18 with TRBJ1-1; the D gene is possibly TRBD1 (5 bases). The germline gives CDR1 KGHSH, CDR2 LQKENI. Trimming cost V 2 bases and J 4 bases, with 11 bases left between them. The CDR3 contains 14 residues. CDR3 amino acids: CASSPTQRGTEAFF. The CDR3 DNA is TGTGCCAGCTCACCAACACAGAGGGGCACTGAAGCTTTCTTT.

The table lists this clonotype with many counts. The chain has TRBV7-9 and TRBJ2-3; a weak D match, TRBD2 (5 bases). Trimming took 2 bases from V and 1 from J, leaving 13 bases between them. Germline lookup yields CDR1 SEHNR and CDR2 FQNEAQ (reference sequence). The CDR3 runs to 16 residues. The CDR3 sequence is CASSLSTGLRTDTQYF. CDR3 DNA: TGTGCCAGCAGCTTATCTACGGGATTGCGCACAGATACGCAGTATTTT. The whole variable domain, filled in from reference TRBV7-9 and TRBJ2-3, reads DTGVSQNPRHKITKRGQNVTFRCDPISEHNRLYWYRQTLGQGPEFLTYFQNEAQLEKSRLLSDRFSAERPKGSFSTLEIQRTEQGDSAMYLCASSLSTGLRTDTQYFGPGTRLTVL.

In this sample, this clonotype turned up a few times. The chain carries TRBV19 and TRBJ2-3; 11 bases line up with TRBD2. This CDR3 has 15 amino acids. CDR1 LNHDA and CDR2 SQIVND come from the germline V gene (reference sequence). Unmatched junction bases numbered 4, after V lost 8 bases and J lost 0 bases. The CDR3 sequence: CASSTSGTSTDTQYF. The CDR3 DNA sequence: TGTGCCAGTTCGACTAGCGGGACTAGCACAGATACGCAGTATTTT.

The CDR3 sequence: CASSPRQQGSGELFF. The CDR3 DNA follows: TGTGCCAGCAGTCCCAGACAGCAGGGCAGCGGGGAGCTGTTTTTT. This chain uses TRBV12-3 or TRBV12-4 with TRBJ2-2, with D possibly being TRBD1 (5 bases). Deletions cut 5 bases from V and 7 bases from J, with 17 bases between. CDR3 size: 15 residues.

This clonotype has ten or more counts. The gene calls are TRBV4-3 and TRBJ2-1; D uncertain. Germline V lookup: CDR1 LGHNA, CDR2 YSLEER. This CDR3 comprises 13 residues. V lost 2 bases to trimming and J lost 5 bases, with 7 bases between them. The CDR3 coding sequence is TGCGCCAGCAGCCAATTCACGGACAATGAGCAGTTCTTC. It translates to CASSQFTDNEQFF.

This chain connects TRBV5-1 to TRBJ2-1; D is unresolved. The CDR3 is 11 residues long. Germline V CDR1 and CDR2: SGHRS, YFSETQ. Trimming took off 7 bases at V and 5 bases at J, with 7 bases between the two ends. CDR3 sequence reads: CASWLHNEQFF. CDR3 sequence (DNA): TGCGCCAGCTGGCTACACAATGAGCAGTTCTTC.

This clonotype was counted a few times. The chain links TRBV10-3 to TRBJ2-7; D possibly corresponds to TRBD2 (6 bases). V was trimmed by 0 bases and J by 4 bases, leaving 13 bases between them. The CDR3 consists of 15 residues. CDR1 ENHRY and CDR2 SYGVKD come from the germline V gene. In DNA form, the CDR3 reads TGTGCCATCAGTGAGTCGGAGGGGACGACGTACGAGCAGTACTTC. It codes for CAISESEGTTYEQYF.

With regard to this clonotype: One base away lies a much larger clone, so this may be a sequencing read error. The CDR3 reads CASGLTGTSNGQYF. As DNA, the CDR3 is TGTGCTAGTGGTTTGACCGGGACTAGCAACGGGCAGTACTTC. The J gene is TRBJ2-7, the V gene TRBV12-5; 9 bases align to TRBD2. The junction had 8 bases not matched to a gene; V was cut back by 2 bases and J by 9 bases. The CDR3 is made up of 14 amino acids. Looked up from germline, CDR1 is LGHNT and CDR2 is FRNRAP.

The sample holds a few counts of this clonotype. The chain has TRBV5-5 and TRBJ2-4; 7 positions agree with TRBD1. This CDR3 comprises 16 residues. In germline, CDR1 is SGHKS, CDR2 YYEKEE (reference sequence). The ends lost 1 base at V and 1 base at J; junction bases unmatched: 5. The CDR3 here is CASSLQGVPAKNIQYF. DNA for the CDR3: TGTGCCAGCAGCTTGCAGGGGGTACCGGCCAAAAACATTCAGTACTTC.

This clonotype was found a few times. The chain joins TRBV20-1 to TRBJ2-1, with D hard to call. This CDR3 spans 15 amino acids. Per the germline V gene, CDR1 is DFQATT and CDR2 is SNEGSKA (reference sequence). Trimming removed 0 bases at V and 4 bases at J, with 13 bases between. The CDR3 region is CSARDLQRNYNEQFF. The CDR3 DNA is TGCAGTGCTAGAGATCTCCAGCGCAATTACAATGAGCAGTTCTTC.

This clonotype was detected a few times. Mismatch with germline at one junction end may stem from a read error. The chain has TRBV10-3 and TRBJ2-2, with D possibly being TRBD1 or TRBD2 (5 bases each). CDR1 is ENHRY and CDR2 is SYGVKD in the germline V gene. The CDR3 is 18 amino acids. CDR3 residues: CAISESVGGQGSTGERFF. The CDR3 DNA reads as TGTGCCATCAGTGAGTCGGTTGGCGGGCAGGGTTCCACCGGGGAGCGGTTTTTT.

The chain couples TRBV29-1 to TRBJ2-6; 9 nucleotides line up with TRBD1. The V and J ends lost 5 bases and 4 bases, in that order; junction bases with no gene match: 9. The CDR3 loop spans 16 amino acids. Germline values: CDR1 SQVTM, CDR2 ANQGSEA. The CDR3 DNA follows: TGCAGCGTTACGGGACAGGGAAAGAGGGGGGCCAACGTCCTGACTTTC. Residues: CSVTGQGKRGANVLTF.

This clonotype was counted a few times. The J gene is TRBJ2-4, the V gene TRBV7-9; perhaps TRBD2 as D (6 bases). V dropped 6 bases and J dropped 1 base, with 13 bases sitting between them. CDR3 size: 15 residues. Germline lookup yields CDR1 SEHNR and CDR2 FQNEAQ (reference sequence). In DNA, the CDR3 is TGTGCCAGCAGAGACCGAGGAGGGGCCAAAAACATTCAGTACTTC. The encoded protein is CASRDRGGAKNIQYF.

The sample holds many counts of this clonotype. The chain recombines TRBV12-3 or TRBV12-4 with TRBJ2-5, with D unresolved. Trimming cost V 3 bases and J 5 bases, with 10 bases left between them. The CDR3 covers 13 residues. The CDR3 DNA reads TGTGCCAGCAGTTTTGACCTTGGGGAGACCCAGTACTTC. Amino acid sequence: CASSFDLGETQYF.

In this sample, this clonotype turned up a few times. The rearrangement joins TRBV29-1 to TRBJ2-3; D tentatively fits TRBD1 or TRBD2 (5 bases each). CDR1 SQVTM and CDR2 ANQGSEA come from the germline V gene. The CDR3 runs to 13 residues. Between the trimmed V and J ends, which lost 4 bases and 2 bases, there was a span of 10 bases. CDR3 bases: TGCAGCGTTGTGAGGGACCTCACAGATACGCAGTATTTT. Its translation: CSVVRDLTDTQYF.

This clonotype has ten or more counts. The CDR3 reads CASRDSNYGYTF. The CDR3 region has the DNA TGTGCCAGCAGGGACAGCAACTATGGCTACACCTTC. The rearrangement uses TRBV28 and TRBJ1-2; TRBD1 might be the D (6 bases). This CDR3 is 12 amino acids long. The germline gives CDR1 MDHEN, CDR2 SYDVKM. V was shortened by 6 bases and J by 2 bases, with 7 bases between the two germline ends.

A few counts support this clonotype. This chain uses TRBV18 with TRBJ2-5; D gene uncertain. The V end was cut by 2 bases, the J end by 1 base, with 5 bases between. The CDR3 sequence is 13 residues long. CDR1 and CDR2 (germline): KGHSH, LQKENI. CDR3 loop: CASSPASQETQYF. The CDR3 nucleotides are TGTGCCAGCTCACCAGCCAGCCAAGAGACCCAGTACTTC.

Ten or more counts support this clonotype. The chain recombines TRBV28 with TRBJ2-7; tentatively, D is TRBD1 or TRBD2 (5 bases each). There are 14 residues in the CDR3. From germline, CDR1 is MDHEN and CDR2 SYDVKM. V was cut by 5 bases and J by 5 bases, with 16 bases left in between. CDR3 sequence: CASSQQLVRDEQYF. CDR3 nucleotide sequence: TGTGCCAGCAGTCAACAACTAGTCAGGGACGAGCAGTACTTC. The full variable domain, in which reference TRBV28 and TRBJ2-7 provide the parts outside the CDR3, is DVKVTQSSRYLVKRTGEKVFLECVQDMDHENMFWYRQDPGLGLRLIYFSYDVKMKEKGDIPEGYSVSREKKERFSLILESASTNQTSMYLCASSQQLVRDEQYFGPGTRLTVT.

The V and J genes are TRBV15 and TRBJ1-3; no definite D call. Trimming stripped 1 base from V and 4 bases from J, with 8 bases between. The CDR3 is 14 residues long. Germline CDR1 LNHNV, CDR2 YYDKDF (reference sequence). CDR3 in DNA: TGTGCCACCAGCAGAGGAGGAGGCGGAAACACCATATATTTT. It is translated as CATSRGGGGNTIYF.

This clonotype turned up a few times. The V call is TRBV20-1, the J call TRBJ2-2, with 8 bases matching TRBD2. Germline-derived CDR1 and CDR2 are DFQATT and SNEGSKA (reference sequence). The V segment lost 3 bases and the J segment 1 base; nucleotides outside the gene matches: 4. The CDR3 has 15 residues. The CDR3 spells CSASDGRVNTGELFF. The CDR3 nucleotides read TGCAGTGCTAGTGACGGGAGGGTGAACACCGGGGAGCTGTTTTTT.

This chain connects TRBV9 to TRBJ2-2; D not certain. The CDR3 spans 18 residues. V was cut by 1 base and J by 2 bases, with 18 bases left in between. Germline CDR1 is SGDLS and CDR2 is YYNGEE. The CDR3: CASSVTPPGQVNTGELFF. The CDR3 coding sequence is TGTGCCAGCAGCGTAACCCCCCCGGGTCAGGTTAACACCGGGGAGCTGTTTTTT.